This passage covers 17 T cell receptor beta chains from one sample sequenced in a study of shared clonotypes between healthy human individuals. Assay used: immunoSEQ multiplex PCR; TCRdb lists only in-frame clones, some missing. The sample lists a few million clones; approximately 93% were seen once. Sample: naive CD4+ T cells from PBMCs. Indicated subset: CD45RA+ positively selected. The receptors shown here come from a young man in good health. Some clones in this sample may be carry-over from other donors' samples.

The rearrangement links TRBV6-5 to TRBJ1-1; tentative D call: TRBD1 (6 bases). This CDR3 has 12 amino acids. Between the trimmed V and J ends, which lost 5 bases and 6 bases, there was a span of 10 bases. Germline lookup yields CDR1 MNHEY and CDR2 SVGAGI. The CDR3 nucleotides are TGTGCCAGCAGTACGAGGGGGGCTGAAGCTTTCTTT. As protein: CASSTRGAEAFF.

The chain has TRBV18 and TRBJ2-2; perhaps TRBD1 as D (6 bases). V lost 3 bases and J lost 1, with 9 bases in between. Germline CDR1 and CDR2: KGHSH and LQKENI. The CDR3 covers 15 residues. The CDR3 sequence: CASSPDRQNTGELFF. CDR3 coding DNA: TGTGCCAGCTCACCTGACAGGCAGAACACCGGGGAGCTGTTTTTT.

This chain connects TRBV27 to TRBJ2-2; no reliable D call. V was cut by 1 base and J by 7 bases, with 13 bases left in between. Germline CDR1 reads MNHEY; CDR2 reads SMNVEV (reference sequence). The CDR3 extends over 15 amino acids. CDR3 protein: CASSLYSLPVGELFF. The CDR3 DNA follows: TGTGCCAGCAGTTTATACAGCCTGCCGGTCGGGGAGCTGTTTTTT.

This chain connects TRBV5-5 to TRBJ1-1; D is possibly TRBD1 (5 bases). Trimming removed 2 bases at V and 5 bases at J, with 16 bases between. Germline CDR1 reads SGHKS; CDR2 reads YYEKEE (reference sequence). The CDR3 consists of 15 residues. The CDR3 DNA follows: TGTGCCAGCAGCTTTCTTCCCGGGGGTGGGACTGAAGCTTTCTTT. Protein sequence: CASSFLPGGGTEAFF.

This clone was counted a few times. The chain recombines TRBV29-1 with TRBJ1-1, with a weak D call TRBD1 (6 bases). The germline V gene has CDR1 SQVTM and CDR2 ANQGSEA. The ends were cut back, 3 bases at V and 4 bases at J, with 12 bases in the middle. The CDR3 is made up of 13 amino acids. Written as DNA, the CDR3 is TGCAGCGTTGATCCAGGGGTGGGCACTGAAGCTTTCTTT. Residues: CSVDPGVGTEAFF.

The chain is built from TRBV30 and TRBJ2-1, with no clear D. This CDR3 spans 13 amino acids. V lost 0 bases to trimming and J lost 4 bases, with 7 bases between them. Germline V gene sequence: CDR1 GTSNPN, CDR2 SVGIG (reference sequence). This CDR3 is CAWSVNPYNEQFF. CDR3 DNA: TGTGCCTGGAGTGTAAATCCATACAATGAGCAGTTCTTC.

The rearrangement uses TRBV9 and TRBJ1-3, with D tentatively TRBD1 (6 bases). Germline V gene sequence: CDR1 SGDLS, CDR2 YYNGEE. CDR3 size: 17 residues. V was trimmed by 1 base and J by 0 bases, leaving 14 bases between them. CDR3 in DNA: TGTGCCAGCAGCGTAACAACAGGGCTAAGCTCTGGAAACACCATATATTTT. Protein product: CASSVTTGLSSGNTIYF.

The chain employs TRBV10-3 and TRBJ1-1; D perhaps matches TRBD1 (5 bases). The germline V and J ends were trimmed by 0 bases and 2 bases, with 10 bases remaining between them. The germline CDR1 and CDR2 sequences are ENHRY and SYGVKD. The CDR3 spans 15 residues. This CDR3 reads CAISESQGSNTEAFF. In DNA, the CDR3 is TGTGCCATCAGTGAGTCTCAGGGATCTAACACTGAAGCTTTCTTT.

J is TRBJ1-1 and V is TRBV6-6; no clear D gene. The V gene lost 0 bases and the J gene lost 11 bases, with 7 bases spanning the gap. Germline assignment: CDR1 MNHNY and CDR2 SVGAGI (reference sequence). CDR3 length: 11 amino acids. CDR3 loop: CASSYSISAFF. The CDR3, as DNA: TGTGCCAGCAGTTACTCGATTAGTGCTTTCTTT.

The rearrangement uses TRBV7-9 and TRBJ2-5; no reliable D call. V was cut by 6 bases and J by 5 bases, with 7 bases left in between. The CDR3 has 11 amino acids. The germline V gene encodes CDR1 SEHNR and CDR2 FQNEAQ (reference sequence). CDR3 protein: CASRSLETQYF. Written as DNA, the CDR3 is TGTGCCAGCAGGTCTTTGGAGACCCAGTACTTC.

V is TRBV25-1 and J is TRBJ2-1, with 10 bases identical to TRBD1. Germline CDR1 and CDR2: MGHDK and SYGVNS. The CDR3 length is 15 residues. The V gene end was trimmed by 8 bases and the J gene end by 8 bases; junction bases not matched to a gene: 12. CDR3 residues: CASQSDRGRMDEQFF. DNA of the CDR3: TGTGCCAGCCAATCTGACAGGGGGCGGATGGATGAGCAGTTCTTC.

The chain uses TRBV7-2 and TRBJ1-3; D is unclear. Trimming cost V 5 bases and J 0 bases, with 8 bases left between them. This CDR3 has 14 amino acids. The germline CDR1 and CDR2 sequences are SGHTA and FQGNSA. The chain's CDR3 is CASSPRGSGNTIYF. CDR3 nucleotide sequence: TGTGCCAGCAGCCCCCGAGGCTCTGGAAACACCATATATTTT. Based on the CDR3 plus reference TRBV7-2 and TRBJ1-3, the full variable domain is GAGVSQSPSNKVTEKGKDVELRCDPISGHTALYWYRQSLGQGLEFLIYFQGNSAPDKSGLPSDRFSAERTGGSVSTLTIQRTQQEDSAVYLCASSPRGSGNTIYFGEGSWLTVV.

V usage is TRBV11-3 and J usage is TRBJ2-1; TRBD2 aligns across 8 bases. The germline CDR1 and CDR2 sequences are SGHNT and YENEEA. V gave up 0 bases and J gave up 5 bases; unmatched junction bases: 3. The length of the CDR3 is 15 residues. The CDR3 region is CASSLDTAGDNEQFF. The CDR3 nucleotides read TGTGCCAGCAGCTTAGACACAGCGGGGGACAATGAGCAGTTCTTC. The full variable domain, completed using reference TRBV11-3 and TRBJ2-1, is EAGVVQSPRYKIIEKKQPVAFWCNPISGHNTLYWYLQNLGQGPELLIRYENEEAVDDSQLPKDRFSAERLKGVDSTLKIQPAELGDSAVYLCASSLDTAGDNEQFFGPGTRLTVL.

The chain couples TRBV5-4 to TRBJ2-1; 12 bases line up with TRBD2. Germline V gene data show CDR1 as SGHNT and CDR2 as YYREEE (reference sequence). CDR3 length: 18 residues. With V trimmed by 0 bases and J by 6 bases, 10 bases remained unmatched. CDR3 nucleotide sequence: TGTGCCAGCAGCTTGGAGGCTAGCGGGAGGGCCGGGCGCAATGAGCAGTTCTTC. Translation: CASSLEASGRAGRNEQFF. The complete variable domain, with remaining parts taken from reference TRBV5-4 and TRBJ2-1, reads ETGVTQSPTHLIKTRGQQVTLRCSSQSGHNTVSWYQQALGQGPQFIFQYYREEENGRGNFPPRFSGLQFPNYSSELNVNALELDDSALYLCASSLEASGRAGRNEQFFGPGTRLTVL.

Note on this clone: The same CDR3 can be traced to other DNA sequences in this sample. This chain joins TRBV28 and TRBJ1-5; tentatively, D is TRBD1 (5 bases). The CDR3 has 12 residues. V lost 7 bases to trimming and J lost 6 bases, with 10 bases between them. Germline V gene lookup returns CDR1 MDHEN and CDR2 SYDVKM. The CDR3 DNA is TGTGCCAGCAAGAGGGGAGGTCAGCCCCAGCATTTT. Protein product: CASKRGGQPQHF.

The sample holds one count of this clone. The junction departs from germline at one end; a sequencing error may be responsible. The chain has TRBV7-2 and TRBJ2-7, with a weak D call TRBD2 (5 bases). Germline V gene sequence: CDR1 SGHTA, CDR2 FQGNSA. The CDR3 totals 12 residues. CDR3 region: CASSPREDYLSF. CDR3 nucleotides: TGTGCCAGCAGCCCAAGGGAAGACTACCTGAGCTTC. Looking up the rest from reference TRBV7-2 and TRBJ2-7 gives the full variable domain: GAGVSQSPSNKVTEKGKDVELRCDPISGHTALYWYRQSLGQGLEFLIYFQGNSAPDKSGLPSDRFSAERTGGSVSTLTIQRTQQEDSAVYLCASSPREDYLSFGPGTRLTVT.

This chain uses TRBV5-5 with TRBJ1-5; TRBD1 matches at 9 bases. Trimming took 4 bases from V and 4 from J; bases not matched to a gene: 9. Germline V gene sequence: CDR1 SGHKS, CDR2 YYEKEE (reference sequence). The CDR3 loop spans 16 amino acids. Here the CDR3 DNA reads TGTGCCAGCAGCGACATTTACAGGGGGCCTAATCAGCCCCAGCATTTT. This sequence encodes CASSDIYRGPNQPQHF. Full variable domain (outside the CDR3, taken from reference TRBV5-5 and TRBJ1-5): DAGVTQSPTHLIKTRGQQVTLRCSPISGHKSVSWYQQVLGQGPQFIFQYYEKEERGRGNFPDRFSARQFPNYSSELNVNALLLGDSALYLCASSDIYRGPNQPQHFGDGTRLSIL.